Listed here are 30 T cell receptor beta chains from one sample, sequenced in a study of cytomegalovirus exposure and HLA in healthy donors. PCR employed 60 Vbeta and 13 Jbeta primers. The repertoire was sequenced with immunoSEQ multiplex PCR; TCRdb's copy has only in-frame clones and lacks some. The table lists approximately 130,000 clones, 81% of them singletons. Material: PBMCs. These TCRs come from a man aged 35-49 years in good health and CMV-seronegative.

Only one count was recorded for this clone. The chain combines TRBV21-1 with TRBJ1-2; the D call TRBD1 from the table was never checked on the DNA. TRBV21-1 is a known pseudogene. The CDR3 is made up of 18 amino acids. The CDR3 reads CASIRAGDRGRSLRGYTF. The DNA of the CDR3 is TGTGCCAGCATCAGAGCGGGGGACAGGGGCCGCTCACTCCGGGGCTACACCTTC.

This clone was recorded a few times. The chain links TRBV9 to TRBJ1-4; D might be TRBD1 (6 bases). Per germline, CDR1 SGDLS and CDR2 YYNGEE. There are 15 residues in the CDR3. V was clipped by 0 bases and J by 7 bases, with 13 bases between them. CDR3 in amino acids: CASSVGSQGREKLFF. In nucleotides, the CDR3 is TGTGCCAGCAGCGTAGGAAGTCAGGGGCGTGAAAAACTGTTTTTT.

The chain couples TRBV7-2 to TRBJ1-5, with D unresolved. The germline gives CDR1 SGHTA, CDR2 FQGNSA. Trimming took 0 bases from V and 1 from J, leaving 13 bases between them. The CDR3 is 17 amino acids. The CDR3 loop is CASSLASSALSNQPQHF. CDR3 coding DNA: TGTGCCAGCAGCTTAGCGTCCAGCGCACTCAGCAATCAGCCCCAGCATTTT.

The V gene is TRBV18, the J gene TRBJ2-2, with TRBD1 identical over 9 bases. Germline assignment: CDR1 KGHSH and CDR2 LQKENI. This CDR3 contains 15 residues. Trimming cost V 0 bases and J 6 bases; bases outside gene matches: 2. CDR3 amino acids: CASSPPGTGSGELFF. CDR3 bases: TGTGCCAGCTCACCACCCGGGACAGGGTCCGGGGAGCTGTTTTTT.

V is TRBV28 and J is TRBJ1-5; D is undetermined. This CDR3 has 11 residues. Per germline, CDR1 MDHEN and CDR2 SYDVKM. Trimming shortened V by 5 bases and J by 4 bases, and 3 bases separated the two germline ends. The CDR3 sequence is CASSQNQPQHF. In DNA form, the CDR3 reads TGTGCCAGCAGTCAAAATCAGCCCCAGCATTTT.

This clone was seen only a few times. As DNA, the CDR3 is TGTGCCAGCGCAGTAATGGGGACAGGGGCCTACGAGCAGTACTTC. Amino acid sequence: CASAVMGTGAYEQYF. The rearrangement uses TRBV7-9 and TRBJ2-7; 10 bases line up with TRBD1. After removal of 8 bases from V and 2 bases from J, the junction contained 9 bases not matched to a gene. Germline V gene sequence: CDR1 SEHNR, CDR2 FQNEAQ (reference sequence). This CDR3 contains 15 residues.

This clone has just a few counts. The chain couples TRBV27 to TRBJ1-2; 7 bases are a match to TRBD1. V lost 8 bases to trimming and J lost 2 bases; unmatched junction nucleotides: 11. Germline values: CDR1 MNHEY, CDR2 SMNVEV (reference sequence). The CDR3 covers 15 residues. The CDR3 region has the DNA TGTGCCAGCCAATGGCAGGGGGGCGCGAACTATGGCTACACCTTC. Its translation is CASQWQGGANYGYTF.

The chain joins TRBV30 to TRBJ2-7; no clear D. The V end lost 7 bases, the J end lost 2 bases, and 12 bases lay between the germline ends. The CDR3 is 12 amino acids. Per germline, CDR1 GTSNPN and CDR2 SVGIG (reference sequence). The chain's CDR3 is CASRNKAYEQYF. The CDR3 coding sequence is TGTGCCTCCCGTAACAAAGCCTACGAGCAGTACTTC.

The chain carries TRBV14 and TRBJ2-7; D call uncertain. Trimming shortened V by 7 bases and J by 0 bases, and 10 bases separated the two germline ends. The CDR3 is made up of 13 amino acids. Germline loops: CDR1 SGHDN, CDR2 FVKESK. This CDR3 is CASTLSPSYEQYF. The CDR3 DNA is TGTGCCAGCACTCTCTCCCCCTCCTACGAGCAGTACTTC.

The chain links TRBV4-3 to TRBJ2-7; D perhaps matches TRBD1 (6 bases). CDR3 size: 13 residues. Trimming removed 0 bases at V and 6 bases at J, with 9 bases between. Germline CDR1 reads LGHNA; CDR2 reads YSLEER. The CDR3 nucleotides are TGCGCCAGCAGCCAAGAGAGGGGGATCGAGCAGTACTTC. Translation: CASSQERGIEQYF.

V is TRBV7-2 and J is TRBJ1-5; 7 bases are shared with TRBD1. The CDR3 runs to 16 residues. The J segment lost 0 bases and the V segment lost 2 bases, leaving 4 bases of the junction unmatched. Germline loops: CDR1 SGHTA, CDR2 FQGNSA. In nucleotides, the CDR3 is TGTGCCAGCAGCTTAAAAGGGGGCTATAGCAATCAGCCCCAGCATTTT. Its translation: CASSLKGGYSNQPQHF.

Written as DNA, the CDR3 is TGTGCCAGTAGTGACTCCGGGACAGGGGCCTCTGGAAACACCATATATTTT. It yields the protein CASSDSGTGASGNTIYF. This chain uses TRBV19 with TRBJ1-3; TRBD1 aligns across 10 bases. Germline lookup yields CDR1 LNHDA and CDR2 SQIVND (reference sequence). V shed 5 bases and J 0 bases; nucleotides not matched to a gene: 7. CDR3 length: 17 amino acids.

This sequence joins TRBV7-9 and TRBJ2-2; a possible D gene is TRBD2 (7 bases). Between the trimmed V and J ends, which lost 4 bases and 2 bases, there was a span of 14 bases. Germline V gives CDR1 SEHNR, CDR2 FQNEAQ (reference sequence). The CDR3 totals 16 residues. The CDR3 DNA is TGTGCCAGCAGCTCCGCGGGGGCCCCTAACACCGGGGAGCTGTTTTTT. As protein: CASSSAGAPNTGELFF.

V usage is TRBV11-2 and J usage is TRBJ1-1, with D possibly matching TRBD1 (5 bases). CDR3 length equals 15 residues. Per germline, CDR1 SGHAT and CDR2 FQNNGV. The V gene lost 5 bases and the J gene lost 0 bases, with 13 bases spanning the gap. CDR3 region: CASSRVGLLNTEAFF. CDR3 coding DNA: TGTGCCAGCAGCCGGGTGGGACTACTGAACACTGAAGCTTTCTTT.

The V gene is TRBV7-9, the J gene TRBJ2-1, with 10 bases fitting TRBD1. The CDR3 covers 13 residues. V was pared by 9 bases and J by 5 bases, with 4 bases of the junction left unmatched. Germline-derived CDR1 and CDR2 are SEHNR and FQNEAQ (reference sequence). The CDR3 region has the DNA TGTGCCAGTACCGGGACAGGGGACAATGAGCAGTTCTTC. Translating gives CASTGTGDNEQFF.

This clone was seen a few times. J is TRBJ1-2 and V is TRBV25-1, with TRBD1 matching over 10 bases. The CDR3 is 15 amino acids. V was pared by 2 bases and J by 7 bases, with 7 bases of the junction left unmatched. In germline, CDR1 is MGHDK, CDR2 SYGVNS. DNA of the CDR3: TGTGCCAGCAGTGAAACCGGGACAGGGGTTACTGGCTACACCTTC. Translating gives CASSETGTGVTGYTF.

This clone was counted a single time. The rearrangement joins TRBV14 to TRBJ1-4; TRBD1 aligns across 7 bases. With 4 bases clipped from V and 8 bases from J, the junction kept 13 bases outside the gene matches. Germline assignment: CDR1 SGHDN and CDR2 FVKESK. The CDR3 runs to 16 residues. Here the CDR3 DNA reads TGTGCCAGCAGCCGGACCTGGGACAGCGAGGGCGAAAAACTGTTTTTT. Residues: CASSRTWDSEGEKLFF. The full variable domain, in which reference TRBV14 and TRBJ1-4 provide the parts outside the CDR3, is EAGVTQFPSHSVIEKGQTVTLRCDPISGHDNLYWYRRVMGKEIKFLLHFVKESKQDESGMPNNRFLAERTGGTYSTLKVQPAELEDSGVYFCASSRTWDSEGEKLFFGSGTQLSVL.

The V and J genes are TRBV10-3 and TRBJ2-3; the match to TRBD1 covers 9 bases. The germline V gene has CDR1 ENHRY and CDR2 SYGVKD. The CDR3 is 14 residues long. V lost 7 bases to trimming and J lost 4 bases; unmatched junction nucleotides: 6. The CDR3 region has the DNA TGTGCCATCAAAACAGGGGGCGTATCAGATACGCAGTATTTT. This encodes CAIKTGGVSDTQYF.

The V gene is TRBV6-6, the J gene TRBJ2-4; D is perhaps TRBD2 (6 bases). Looked up from germline, CDR1 is MNHNY and CDR2 is SVGAGI (reference sequence). V was clipped by 11 bases and J by 0 bases, with 17 bases between them. CDR3 length equals 15 residues. The CDR3, as DNA: TGTGCCTCCAACGACCCGGGGGTAGCCAAAAACATTCAGTACTTC. Protein product: CASNDPGVAKNIQYF.

The chain combines TRBV15 with TRBJ2-7, with a tentative D call TRBD2 (6 bases). The V gene lost 9 bases and the J gene lost 4 bases, with 13 bases spanning the gap. The CDR3 is 12 residues long. Germline V gives CDR1 LNHNV, CDR2 YYDKDF (reference sequence). CDR3 sequence (DNA): TGTGCCACGGGACTGTTGGGGTACGAGCAGTACTTC. Translation: CATGLLGYEQYF. The variable domain in full, completed from reference TRBV15 and TRBJ2-7, reads DAMVIQNPRYQVTQFGKPVTLSCSQTLNHNVMYWYQQKSSQAPKLLFHYYDKDFNNEADTPDNFQSRRPNTSFCFLDIRSPGLGDTAMYLCATGLLGYEQYFGPGTRLTVT.

The V and J genes are TRBV19 and TRBJ2-5, with 8 bases aligning to TRBD2. The junction had 9 bases not matched to a gene; V was cut back by 1 base and J by 5 bases. The germline V gene encodes CDR1 LNHDA and CDR2 SQIVND (reference sequence). The CDR3 sequence is 16 residues long. CDR3 sequence reads: CASSIAGGRGRETQYF. The CDR3 nucleotides are TGTGCCAGTAGTATAGCGGGGGGGAGAGGGAGGGAGACCCAGTACTTC. The whole variable domain, filled in from reference TRBV19 and TRBJ2-5, reads DGGITQSPKYLFRKEGQNVTLSCEQNLNHDAMYWYRQDPGQGLRLIYYSQIVNDFQKGDIAEGYSVSREKKESFPLTVTSAQKNPTAFYLCASSIAGGRGRETQYFGPGTRLLVL.

The chain uses TRBV9 and TRBJ2-3, with 7 bases fitting TRBD2. The V segment lost 3 bases and the J segment 0 bases; nucleotides outside the gene matches: 7. In germline, CDR1 is SGDLS, CDR2 YYNGEE. The CDR3 contains 16 residues. For the CDR3, the DNA is TGTGCCAGCAGCGGATTCGGGGGGTCTAGCACAGATACGCAGTATTTT. It is translated as CASSGFGGSSTDTQYF.

A word on this clone: The same CDR3 also results from other DNA sequences found in this sample. The chain employs TRBV7-2 and TRBJ1-2; maybe TRBD1 (6 bases). V was clipped by 5 bases and J by 2 bases, with 9 bases between them. The V gene's germline CDR1 is SGHTA and CDR2 FQGNSA. The CDR3 has 13 amino acids. CDR3 amino acids: CASSPGQNYGYTF. CDR3 nucleotides: TGTGCCAGCAGCCCGGGACAAAACTATGGCTACACCTTC.

The V gene is TRBV9, the J gene TRBJ2-1, with unresolved D. The CDR3 covers 15 residues. Trimming took off 0 bases at V and 2 bases at J, with 9 bases between the two ends. Germline lookup yields CDR1 SGDLS and CDR2 YYNGEE. CDR3 sequence: CASSVGRATYNEQFF. The DNA for the CDR3 is TGTGCCAGCAGCGTAGGCCGAGCGACCTACAATGAGCAGTTCTTC.

As DNA, the CDR3 is TGTGCCAGCAGTTTTAACGGGGGGATGGCGAATGAAAAACTGTTTTTT. Residues: CASSFNGGMANEKLFF. The rearrangement joins TRBV27 to TRBJ1-4, with D tentatively TRBD1 (5 bases). Per germline, CDR1 MNHEY and CDR2 SMNVEV (reference sequence). The CDR3 has 16 amino acids. Trimming left V 3 bases short and J 5 bases short, with 16 bases between.

The rearrangement links TRBV10-3 to TRBJ2-7; D ambiguous. The length of the CDR3 is 11 residues. Germline loops: CDR1 ENHRY, CDR2 SYGVKD. Trimming cost V 3 bases and J 7 bases, with 7 bases left between them. Here the CDR3 reads CAISEQWEQYF. The CDR3 DNA reads as TGTGCCATCAGTGAACAGTGGGAGCAGTACTTC.

This chain joins TRBV28 and TRBJ1-2; D perhaps matches TRBD1 (5 bases). CDR3 size: 12 residues. V was trimmed by 8 bases and J by 6 bases, leaving 13 bases between them. The germline gives CDR1 MDHEN, CDR2 SYDVKM. The CDR3 reads CASHGTRDGYTF. The DNA of the CDR3 is TGTGCCAGCCACGGGACTCGGGATGGCTACACCTTC.

In its sample, this clone was seen once. The chain carries TRBV6-6 and TRBJ1-1, with 9 bases identical to TRBD1. CDR3 size: 14 residues. The ends lost 5 bases at V and 5 bases at J; junction bases unmatched: 6. Germline CDR1 is MNHNY and CDR2 is SVGAGI (reference sequence). The CDR3 nucleotides read TGTGCCAGCAGTACCGGGACAGGGTGGACTGAAGCTTTCTTT. Translated, it gives CASSTGTGWTEAFF.

The rearrangement links TRBV28 to TRBJ2-5; D is uncertain. The J call may not be correct, given that the DNA end is closer to TRBJ2-7. CDR3 length equals 11 residues. Germline V gene data show CDR1 as MDHEN and CDR2 as SYDVKM. CDR3 residues: CASSLNYEQYF. The DNA of the CDR3 is TGTGCCAGCAGCCTGAATTACGAGCAGTACTTC.

This chain links TRBV7-2 with TRBJ1-2; D is ambiguous. Germline CDR1 SGHTA, CDR2 FQGNSA. CDR3 size: 14 residues. V was cut by 1 base and J by 2 bases, with 8 bases left in between. The chain's CDR3 is CASSLDGVNYGYTF. The CDR3 bases are TGTGCCAGCAGCTTAGACGGGGTGAACTATGGCTACACCTTC.